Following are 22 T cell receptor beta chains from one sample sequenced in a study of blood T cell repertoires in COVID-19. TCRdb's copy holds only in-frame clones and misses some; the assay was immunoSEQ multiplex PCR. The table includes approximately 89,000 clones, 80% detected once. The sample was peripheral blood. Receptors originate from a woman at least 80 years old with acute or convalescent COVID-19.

CDR3 in amino acids: CASSLRLAGHEQYF. The CDR3 coding sequence is TGTGCCAGCAGCCTCCGACTAGCGGGACACGAGCAGTACTTC. V gene TRBV7-8 combines with J gene TRBJ2-7; the match to TRBD2 covers 11 bases. The CDR3 is 14 amino acids. CDR1 and CDR2 (germline): SGHVS, FQNEAQ. After removal of 5 bases from V and 5 bases from J, the junction contained 5 bases not matched to a gene.

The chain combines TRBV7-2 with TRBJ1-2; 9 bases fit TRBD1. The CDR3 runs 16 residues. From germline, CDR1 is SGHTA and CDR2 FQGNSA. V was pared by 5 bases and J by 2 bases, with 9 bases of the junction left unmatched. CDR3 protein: CASSQRWDRVNYGYTF. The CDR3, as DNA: TGTGCCAGCAGCCAACGCTGGGACAGGGTGAACTATGGCTACACCTTC.

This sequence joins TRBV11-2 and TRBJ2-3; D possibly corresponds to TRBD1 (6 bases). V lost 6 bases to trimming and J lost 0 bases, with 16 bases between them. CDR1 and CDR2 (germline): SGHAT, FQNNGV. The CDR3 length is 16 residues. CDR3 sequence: CASRGLGGQSTDTQYF. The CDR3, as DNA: TGTGCCAGCAGGGGTCTTGGCGGACAGAGCACAGATACGCAGTATTTT.

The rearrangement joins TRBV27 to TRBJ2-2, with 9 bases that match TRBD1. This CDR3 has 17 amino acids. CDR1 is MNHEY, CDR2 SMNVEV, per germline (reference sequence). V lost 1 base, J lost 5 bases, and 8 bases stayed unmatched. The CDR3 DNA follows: TGTGCCAGCAGTTTATATTCGGGGACAGGGCGTACCGGGGAGCTGTTTTTT. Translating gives CASSLYSGTGRTGELFF.

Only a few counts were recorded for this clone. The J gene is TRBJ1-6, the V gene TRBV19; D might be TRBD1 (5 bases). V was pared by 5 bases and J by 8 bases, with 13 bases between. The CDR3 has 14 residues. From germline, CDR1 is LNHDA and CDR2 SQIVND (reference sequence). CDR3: CASSRQGPDSPLHF. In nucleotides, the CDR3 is TGTGCCAGTAGTCGGCAGGGTCCTGATTCACCCCTCCACTTT.

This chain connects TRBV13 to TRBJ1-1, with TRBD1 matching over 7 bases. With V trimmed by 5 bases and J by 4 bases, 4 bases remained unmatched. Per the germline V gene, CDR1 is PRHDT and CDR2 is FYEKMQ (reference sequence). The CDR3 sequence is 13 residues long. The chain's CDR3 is CASSPDRATEAFF. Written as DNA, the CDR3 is TGTGCCAGCAGCCCCGACAGGGCCACTGAAGCTTTCTTT. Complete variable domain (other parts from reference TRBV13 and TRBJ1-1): AAGVIQSPRHLIKEKRETATLKCYPIPRHDTVYWYQQGPGQDPQFLISFYEKMQSDKGSIPDRFSAQQFSDYHSELNMSSLELGDSALYFCASSPDRATEAFFGQGTRLTVV.

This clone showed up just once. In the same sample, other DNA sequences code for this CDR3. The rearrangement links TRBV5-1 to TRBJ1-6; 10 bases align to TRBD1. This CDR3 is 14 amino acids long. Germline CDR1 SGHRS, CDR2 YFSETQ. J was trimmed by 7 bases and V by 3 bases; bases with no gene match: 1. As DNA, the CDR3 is TGCGCCAGCAGCTCGGGACAGGGGAATTCACCCCTCCACTTT. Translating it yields CASSSGQGNSPLHF.

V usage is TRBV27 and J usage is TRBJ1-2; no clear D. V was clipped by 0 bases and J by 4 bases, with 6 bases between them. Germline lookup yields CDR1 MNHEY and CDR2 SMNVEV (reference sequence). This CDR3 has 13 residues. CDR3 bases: TGTGCCAGCAGTTTATCGCGGTTCTATGGCTACACCTTC. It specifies CASSLSRFYGYTF.

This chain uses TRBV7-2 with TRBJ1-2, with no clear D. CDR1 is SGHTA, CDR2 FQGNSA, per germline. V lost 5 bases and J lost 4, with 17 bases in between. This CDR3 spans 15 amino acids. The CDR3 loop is CASSPSQAAPYGYTF. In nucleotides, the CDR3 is TGTGCCAGCAGCCCTTCTCAGGCAGCTCCCTATGGCTACACCTTC.

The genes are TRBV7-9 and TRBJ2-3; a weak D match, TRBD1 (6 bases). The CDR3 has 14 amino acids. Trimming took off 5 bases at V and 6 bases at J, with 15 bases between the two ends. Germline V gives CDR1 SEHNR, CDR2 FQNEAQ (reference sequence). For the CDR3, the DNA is TGTGCCAGCAGCATTTTTGGGGGCCGCGATACGCAGTATTTT. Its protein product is CASSIFGGRDTQYF.

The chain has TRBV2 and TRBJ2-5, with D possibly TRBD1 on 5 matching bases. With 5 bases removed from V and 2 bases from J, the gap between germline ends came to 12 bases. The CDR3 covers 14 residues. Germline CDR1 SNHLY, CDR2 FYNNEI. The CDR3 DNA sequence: TGTGCCAGCAGTTTTCTAGGGGCGCAAGAGACCCAGTACTTC. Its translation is CASSFLGAQETQYF.

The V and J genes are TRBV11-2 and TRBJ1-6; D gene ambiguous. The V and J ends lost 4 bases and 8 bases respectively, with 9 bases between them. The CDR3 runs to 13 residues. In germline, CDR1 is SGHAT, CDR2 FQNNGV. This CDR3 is CASSSNMDSPLHF. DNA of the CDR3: TGTGCCAGCAGCTCTAATATGGATTCACCCCTCCACTTT. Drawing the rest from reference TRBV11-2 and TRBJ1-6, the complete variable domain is EAGVAQSPRYKIIEKRQSVAFWCNPISGHATLYWYQQILGQGPKLLIQFQNNGVVDDSQLPKDRFSAERLKGVDSTLKIQPAKLEDSAVYLCASSSNMDSPLHFGNGTRLTVT.

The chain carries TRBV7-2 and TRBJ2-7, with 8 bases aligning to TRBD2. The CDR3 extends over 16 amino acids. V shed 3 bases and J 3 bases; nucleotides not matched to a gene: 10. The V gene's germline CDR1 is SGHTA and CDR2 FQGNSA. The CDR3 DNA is TGTGCCAGCAGCTTGGTTAGCGGGGAGACAAACTACGAGCAGTACTTC. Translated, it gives CASSLVSGETNYEQYF.

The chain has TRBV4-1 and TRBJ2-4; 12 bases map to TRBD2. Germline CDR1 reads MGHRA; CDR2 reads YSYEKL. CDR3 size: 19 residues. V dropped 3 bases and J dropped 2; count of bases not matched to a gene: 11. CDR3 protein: CASSHQLAGGPISKNIQYF. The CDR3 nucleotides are TGCGCCAGCAGCCACCAGCTAGCGGGAGGGCCTATCTCCAAAAACATTCAGTACTTC.

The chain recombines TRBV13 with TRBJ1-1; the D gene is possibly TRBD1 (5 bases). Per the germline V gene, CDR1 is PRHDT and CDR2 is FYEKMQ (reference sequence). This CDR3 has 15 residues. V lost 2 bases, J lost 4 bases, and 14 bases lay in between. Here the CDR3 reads CASSLPQGWGTEAFF. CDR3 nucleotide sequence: TGTGCCAGCAGCTTACCGCAGGGATGGGGCACTGAAGCTTTCTTT.

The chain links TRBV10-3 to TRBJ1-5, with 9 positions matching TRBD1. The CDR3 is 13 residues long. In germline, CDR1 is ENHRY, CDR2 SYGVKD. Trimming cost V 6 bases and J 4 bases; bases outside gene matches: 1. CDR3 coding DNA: TGTGCCATCAGAGGGACAGGGAATCAGCCCCAGCATTTT. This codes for CAIRGTGNQPQHF.

In DNA form, the CDR3 reads TGTGCCAGCAGTCTACTGACAGGGGATCAAGAGACCCAGTACTTC. Its protein is CASSLLTGDQETQYF. This sequence joins TRBV2 and TRBJ2-5, with 8 nucleotides matching TRBD1. Looked up from germline, CDR1 is SNHLY and CDR2 is FYNNEI. This CDR3 contains 15 residues. V lost 5 bases to trimming and J lost 2 bases; unmatched junction nucleotides: 7.

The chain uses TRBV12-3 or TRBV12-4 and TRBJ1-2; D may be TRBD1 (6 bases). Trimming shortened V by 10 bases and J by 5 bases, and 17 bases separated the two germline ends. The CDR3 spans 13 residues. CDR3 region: CATAGAGGYGYTF. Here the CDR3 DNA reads TGTGCCACTGCGGGGGCTGGAGGGTATGGCTACACCTTC.

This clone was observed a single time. The CDR3 nucleotides are TGTGCCAGCTCACCAGAAAGGGGCTCCTATGGCTACACCTTC. It encodes CASSPERGSYGYTF. The chain is built from TRBV18 and TRBJ1-2; D possibly corresponds to TRBD1 (5 bases). Trimming stripped 2 bases from V and 4 bases from J, with 11 bases between. Germline CDR1 reads KGHSH; CDR2 reads LQKENI. This CDR3 is built from 14 residues.

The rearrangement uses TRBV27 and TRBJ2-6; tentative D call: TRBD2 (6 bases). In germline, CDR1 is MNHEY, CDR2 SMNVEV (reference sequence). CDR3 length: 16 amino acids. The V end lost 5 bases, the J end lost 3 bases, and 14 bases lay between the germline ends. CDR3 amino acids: CASSPLGGNGANVLTF. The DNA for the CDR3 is TGTGCCAGCAGTCCCCTAGGAGGGAATGGGGCCAACGTCCTGACTTTC.

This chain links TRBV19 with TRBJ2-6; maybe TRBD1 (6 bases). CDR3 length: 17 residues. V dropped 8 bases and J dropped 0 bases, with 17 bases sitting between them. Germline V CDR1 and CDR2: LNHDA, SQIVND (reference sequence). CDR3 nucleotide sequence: TGTGCCAGTTCAATCAGGGGCCTCCACTCTGGGGCCAACGTCCTGACTTTC. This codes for CASSIRGLHSGANVLTF. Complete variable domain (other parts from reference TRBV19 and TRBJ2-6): DGGITQSPKYLFRKEGQNVTLSCEQNLNHDAMYWYRQDPGQGLRLIYYSQIVNDFQKGDIAEGYSVSREKKESFPLTVTSAQKNPTAFYLCASSIRGLHSGANVLTFGAGSRLTVL.

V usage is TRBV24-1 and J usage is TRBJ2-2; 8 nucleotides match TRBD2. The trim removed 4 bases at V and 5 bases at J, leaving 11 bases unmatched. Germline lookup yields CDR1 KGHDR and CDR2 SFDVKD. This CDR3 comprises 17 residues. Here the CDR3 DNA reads TGTGCCACCAGTGACCCCGCGTCGGGAGGGGGGACCGGGGAGCTGTTTTTT. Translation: CATSDPASGGGTGELFF.